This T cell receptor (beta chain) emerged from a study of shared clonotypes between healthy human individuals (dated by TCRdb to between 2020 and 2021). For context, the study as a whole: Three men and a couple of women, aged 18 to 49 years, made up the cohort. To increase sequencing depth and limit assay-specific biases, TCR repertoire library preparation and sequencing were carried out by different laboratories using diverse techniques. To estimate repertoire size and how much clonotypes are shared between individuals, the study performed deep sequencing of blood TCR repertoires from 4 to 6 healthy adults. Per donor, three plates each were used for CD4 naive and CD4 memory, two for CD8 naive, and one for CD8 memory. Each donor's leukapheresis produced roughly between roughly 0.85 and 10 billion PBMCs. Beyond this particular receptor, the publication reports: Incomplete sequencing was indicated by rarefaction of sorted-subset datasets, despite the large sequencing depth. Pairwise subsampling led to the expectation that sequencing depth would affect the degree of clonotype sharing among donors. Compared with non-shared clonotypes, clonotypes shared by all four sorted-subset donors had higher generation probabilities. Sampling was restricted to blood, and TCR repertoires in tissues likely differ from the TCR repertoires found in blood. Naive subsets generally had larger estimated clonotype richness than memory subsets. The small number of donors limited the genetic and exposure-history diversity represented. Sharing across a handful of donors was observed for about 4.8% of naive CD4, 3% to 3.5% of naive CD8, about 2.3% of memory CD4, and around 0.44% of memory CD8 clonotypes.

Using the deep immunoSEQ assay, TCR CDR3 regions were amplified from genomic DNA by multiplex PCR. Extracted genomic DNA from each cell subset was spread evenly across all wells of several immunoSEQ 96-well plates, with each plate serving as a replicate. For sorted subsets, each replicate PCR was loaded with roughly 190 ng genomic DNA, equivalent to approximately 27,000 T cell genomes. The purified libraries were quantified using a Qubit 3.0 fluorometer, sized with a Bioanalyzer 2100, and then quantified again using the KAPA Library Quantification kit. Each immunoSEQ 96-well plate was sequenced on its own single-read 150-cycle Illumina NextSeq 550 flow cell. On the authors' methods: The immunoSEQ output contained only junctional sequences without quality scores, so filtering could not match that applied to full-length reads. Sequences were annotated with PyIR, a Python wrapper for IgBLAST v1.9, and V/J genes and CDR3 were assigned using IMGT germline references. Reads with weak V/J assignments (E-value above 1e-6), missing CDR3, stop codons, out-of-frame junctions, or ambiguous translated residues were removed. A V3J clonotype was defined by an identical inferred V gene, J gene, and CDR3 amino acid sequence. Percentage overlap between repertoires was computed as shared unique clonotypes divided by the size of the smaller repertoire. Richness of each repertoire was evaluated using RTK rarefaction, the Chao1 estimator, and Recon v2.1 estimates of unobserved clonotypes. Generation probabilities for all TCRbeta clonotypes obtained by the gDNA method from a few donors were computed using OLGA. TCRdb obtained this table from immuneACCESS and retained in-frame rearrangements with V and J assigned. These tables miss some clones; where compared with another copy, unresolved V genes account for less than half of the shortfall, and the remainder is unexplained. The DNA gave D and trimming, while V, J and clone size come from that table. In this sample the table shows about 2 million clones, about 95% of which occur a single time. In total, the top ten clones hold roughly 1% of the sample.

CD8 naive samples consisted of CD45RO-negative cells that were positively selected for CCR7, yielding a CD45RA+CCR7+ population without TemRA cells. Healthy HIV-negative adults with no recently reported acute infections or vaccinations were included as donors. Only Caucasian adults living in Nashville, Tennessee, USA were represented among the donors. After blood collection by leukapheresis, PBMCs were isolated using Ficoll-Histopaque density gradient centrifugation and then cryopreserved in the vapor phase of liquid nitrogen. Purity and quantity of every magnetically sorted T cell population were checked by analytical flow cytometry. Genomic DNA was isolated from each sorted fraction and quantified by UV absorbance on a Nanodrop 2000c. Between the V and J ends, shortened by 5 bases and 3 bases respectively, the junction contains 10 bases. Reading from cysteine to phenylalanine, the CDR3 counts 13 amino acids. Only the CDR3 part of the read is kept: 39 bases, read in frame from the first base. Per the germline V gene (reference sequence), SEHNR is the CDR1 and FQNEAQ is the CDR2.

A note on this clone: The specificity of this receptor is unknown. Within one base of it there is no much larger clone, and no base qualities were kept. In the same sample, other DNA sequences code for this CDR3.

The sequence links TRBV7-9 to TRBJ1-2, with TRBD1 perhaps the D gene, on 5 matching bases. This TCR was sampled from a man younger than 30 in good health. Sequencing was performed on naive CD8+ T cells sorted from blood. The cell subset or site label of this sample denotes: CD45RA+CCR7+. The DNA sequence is TGTGCCAGCAGCCCTGGGGGTGACTATGGCTACACCTTC. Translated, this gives CASSPGGDYGYTF.